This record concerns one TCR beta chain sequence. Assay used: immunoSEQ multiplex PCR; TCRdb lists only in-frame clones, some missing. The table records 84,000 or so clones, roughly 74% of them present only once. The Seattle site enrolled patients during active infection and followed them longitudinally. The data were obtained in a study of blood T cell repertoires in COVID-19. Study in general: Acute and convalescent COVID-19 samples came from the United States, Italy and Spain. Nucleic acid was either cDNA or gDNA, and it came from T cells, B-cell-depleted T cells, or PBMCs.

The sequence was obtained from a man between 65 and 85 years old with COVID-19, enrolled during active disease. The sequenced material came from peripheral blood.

CDR3 sequence: CASSERDRNQPQHF. CDR3 bases: TGTGCCAGCAGTGAAAGGGACAGGAATCAGCCCCAGCATTTT. The chain recombines TRBV6-1 with TRBJ1-5; 8 nucleotides agree with TRBD1. The germline gives CDR1 MNHNS, CDR2 SASEGT. V dropped 2 bases and J dropped 4; count of bases not matched to a gene: 1. This CDR3 has 14 residues.